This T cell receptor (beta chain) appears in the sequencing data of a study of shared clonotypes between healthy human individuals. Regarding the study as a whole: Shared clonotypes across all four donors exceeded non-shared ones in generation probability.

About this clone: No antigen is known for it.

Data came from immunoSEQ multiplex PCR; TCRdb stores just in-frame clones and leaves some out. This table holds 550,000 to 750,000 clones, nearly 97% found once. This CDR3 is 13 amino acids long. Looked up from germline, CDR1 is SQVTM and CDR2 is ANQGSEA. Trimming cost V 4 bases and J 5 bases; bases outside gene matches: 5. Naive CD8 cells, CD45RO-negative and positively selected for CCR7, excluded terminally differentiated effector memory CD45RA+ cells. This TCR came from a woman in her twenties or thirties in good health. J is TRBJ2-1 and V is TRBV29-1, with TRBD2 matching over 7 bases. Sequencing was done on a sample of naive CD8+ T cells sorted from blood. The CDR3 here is CSVGASGNNEQFF. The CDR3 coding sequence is TGCAGCGTTGGGGCTAGCGGAAACAATGAGCAGTTCTTC.